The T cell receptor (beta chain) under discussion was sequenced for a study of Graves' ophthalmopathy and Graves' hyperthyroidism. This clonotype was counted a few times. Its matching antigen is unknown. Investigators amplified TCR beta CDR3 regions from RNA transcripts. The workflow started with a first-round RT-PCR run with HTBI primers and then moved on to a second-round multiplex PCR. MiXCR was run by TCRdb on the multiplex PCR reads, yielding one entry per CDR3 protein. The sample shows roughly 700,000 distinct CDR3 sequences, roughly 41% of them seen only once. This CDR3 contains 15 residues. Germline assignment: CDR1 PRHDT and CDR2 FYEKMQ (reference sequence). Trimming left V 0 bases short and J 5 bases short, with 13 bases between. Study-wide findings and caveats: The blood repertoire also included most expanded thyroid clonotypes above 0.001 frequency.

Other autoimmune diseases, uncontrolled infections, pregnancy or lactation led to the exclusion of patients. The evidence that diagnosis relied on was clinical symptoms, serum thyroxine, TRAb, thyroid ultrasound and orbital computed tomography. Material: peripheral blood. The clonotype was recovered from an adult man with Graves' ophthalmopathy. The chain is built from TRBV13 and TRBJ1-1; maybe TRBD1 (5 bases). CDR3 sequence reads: CASSLGQGGWTEAFF. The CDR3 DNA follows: TGTGCCAGCAGCTTAGGGCAGGGTGGGTGGACTGAAGCTTTCTTT.